A single sample is the source of the 2 T cell receptor beta chains below, sequenced in a study of response to subunit inactivated influenza vaccine. A single record per CDR3 protein comes from TCRdb applying MiXCR to the RT-PCR reads. The sample lists hundreds of thousands of distinct CDR3 sequences; 11% were seen once. The same sample was also used in a study of T cells expressing NK-cell markers. That source notes: The authors made TCR beta cDNA libraries by 5'RACE template switching. This switching added a universal primer site and UMIs.

The sequencing here drew on PBMCs from blood, taken on the day of vaccination. The receptor source for this set is a man aged 45-65 years who received an inactivated influenza vaccine.

The chain uses TRBV6-1 and TRBJ1-5; D not certain. Germline CDR1 and CDR2: MNHNS and SASEGT. This CDR3 has 15 residues. V was shortened by 7 bases and J by 8 bases, with 21 bases between the two germline ends. This CDR3 reads CASMGLGTAREPQHF. CDR3 DNA sequence: TGTGCCAGCATGGGCCTTGGCACGGCTAGGGAGCCCCAGCATTTT.

This chain links TRBV10-3 with TRBJ2-1; TRBD2 might be the D (7 bases). From germline, CDR1 is ENHRY and CDR2 SYGVKD. The CDR3 is made up of 13 amino acids. V dropped 7 bases and J dropped 4 bases, with 11 bases sitting between them. The CDR3 region has the DNA TGTGCCATCAAACAGGGAGGGTACAATGAGCAGTTCTTC. This sequence encodes CAIKQGGYNEQFF.